The 14 T cell receptor beta chains in this list originate from one sample, sequenced in a study of T cell repertoires in cytomegalovirus infection (dated by TCRdb to between 2018 and 2020). The instrument given in TCRdb is Illumina HiSeq 1500. TCRdb redid the processing of the public reads, applying fastp at Q25 and MiXCR, and retained in-frame beta chains. Each entry is one CDR3 protein sequence, shown with its most common DNA and genes. This sample gives 700,000 to 850,000 distinct CDR3 sequences in total; less than 35% of them show up just once. Roughly 12% of the sample is taken by the ten largest. No cognate antigen is known for these TCRs. Interpreted using the paper, the treatment or condition label stands for: in vitro stimulation with specific CMV peptide epitopes to enrich CMV-specific T cells. The sequenced sample was cultured CD8+ T cells from PBMCs, obtained from culture after CMV antigen stimulation. Source of these receptors: a human donor in good health (CMV status not recorded). Some clones in this sample may be carry-over from other donors' samples.

This clonotype was found a few times. The rearrangement uses TRBV2 and TRBJ1-2, with D possibly TRBD1 on 6 matching bases. Germline-derived CDR1 and CDR2 are SNHLY and FYNNEI. V lost 8 bases and J lost 0, with 10 bases in between. The CDR3 covers 13 residues. CDR3 DNA sequence: TGTGCCAGCCACAGGGAATCTAACTATGGCTACACCTTC. Translated, it gives CASHRESNYGYTF. Drawing the rest from reference TRBV2 and TRBJ1-2, the complete variable domain is EPEVTQTPSHQVTQMGQEVILRCVPISNHLYFYWYRQILGQKVEFLVSFYNNEISEKSEIFDDQFSVERPDGSNFTLKIRSTKLEDSAMYFCASHRESNYGYTFGSGTRLTVV.

The chain has TRBV27 and TRBJ1-6; no clear D gene. The CDR3 is 17 amino acids. With 7 bases removed from V and 0 bases from J, the gap between germline ends came to 16 bases. Germline CDR1 is MNHEY and CDR2 is SMNVEV (reference sequence). The CDR3 protein is CASTGLLGSSYNSPLHF. In DNA, the CDR3 is TGTGCCAGCACTGGGTTGTTGGGGAGCTCCTATAATTCACCCCTCCACTTT.

In this sample, this clonotype turned up a few times. This chain connects TRBV9 to TRBJ2-6; 7 bases fit TRBD1. After removal of 2 bases from V and 3 bases from J, the junction contained 5 bases not matched to a gene. The CDR3 totals 16 residues. Germline assignment: CDR1 SGDLS and CDR2 YYNGEE. As DNA, the CDR3 is TGTGCCAGCAGCGTTACAGGGGTTGGTGGGGCCAACGTCCTGACTTTC. It encodes CASSVTGVGGANVLTF.

This chain uses TRBV9 with TRBJ1-2, with D tentatively TRBD1 (5 bases). This CDR3 comprises 17 residues. Per the germline V gene, CDR1 is SGDLS and CDR2 is YYNGEE. Trimming cost V 3 bases and J 0 bases, with 18 bases left between them. The CDR3 nucleotides read TGTGCCAGCAGCGCCACAGGACACCAAATATCTAACTATGGCTACACCTTC. This encodes CASSATGHQISNYGYTF.

Only a few counts were recorded for this clonotype. V is TRBV7-9 and J is TRBJ1-1; D is undetermined. Germline CDR1 reads SEHNR; CDR2 reads FQNEAQ (reference sequence). The germline V and J ends were trimmed by 5 bases and 5 bases, with 15 bases remaining between them. The CDR3 consists of 14 residues. The CDR3 coding sequence is TGTGCCAGCAGCGCTCAGCTAAAGTGGACTGAAGCTTTCTTT. It yields the protein CASSAQLKWTEAFF.

The chain joins TRBV27 to TRBJ2-3; 9 nucleotides line up with TRBD2. The ends lost 3 bases at V and 4 bases at J; junction bases unmatched: 11. Germline loops: CDR1 MNHEY, CDR2 SMNVEV (reference sequence). CDR3 size: 17 residues. The CDR3: CASSFWRASGVADTQYF. CDR3 nucleotides: TGTGCCAGCAGTTTTTGGAGGGCTAGCGGGGTTGCAGATACGCAGTATTTT.

The chain is built from TRBV12-3 or TRBV12-4 and TRBJ2-1, with unresolved D. V dropped 2 bases and J dropped 6 bases, with 5 bases sitting between them. This CDR3 spans 12 amino acids. CDR3 nucleotides: TGTGCCAGCAGTTTATTCCTCAATGAGCAGTTCTTC. Translated, it gives CASSLFLNEQFF.

The chain is built from TRBV7-9 and TRBJ1-2, with TRBD1 as a possible D gene (6 bases). Germline loops: CDR1 SEHNR, CDR2 FQNEAQ (reference sequence). Between the trimmed V and J ends, which lost 5 bases and 6 bases, there was a span of 13 bases. The CDR3 is made up of 13 amino acids. CDR3 region: CASSHTGLDGYTF. In DNA form, the CDR3 reads TGTGCCAGCAGCCACACAGGGTTGGATGGCTACACCTTC. The full variable domain, in which reference TRBV7-9 and TRBJ1-2 provide the parts outside the CDR3, is DTGVSQNPRHKITKRGQNVTFRCDPISEHNRLYWYRQTLGQGPEFLTYFQNEAQLEKSRLLSDRFSAERPKGSFSTLEIQRTEQGDSAMYLCASSHTGLDGYTFGSGTRLTVV.

In this sample, this clonotype turned up many times. The rearrangement joins TRBV20-1 to TRBJ2-7; 10 nucleotides match TRBD2. CDR1 and CDR2 from the germline V gene are DFQATT and SNEGSKA (reference sequence). The CDR3 spans 17 residues. V shed 6 bases, J shed 7 bases, and the junction held 21 bases outside the gene matches. The CDR3 region is CSAVRFLLAGTGGEQYF. The CDR3 DNA is TGCAGTGCCGTCCGGTTTCTACTAGCGGGGACTGGGGGGGAGCAGTACTTC.

The sample holds a few counts of this clonotype. In nucleotides, the CDR3 is TGTGCCAGCAGTGATGGGGGTCCCGAGCAGTACGTC. Translated, it gives CASSDGGPEQYV. The J gene is TRBJ2-7, the V gene TRBV25-1; D tentatively fits TRBD1 or TRBD2 (5 bases each). Trimming pared 3 bases from V and 6 bases from J, leaving 9 bases between. This CDR3 spans 12 amino acids. Germline V gives CDR1 MGHDK, CDR2 SYGVNS.

This chain joins TRBV4-3 and TRBJ1-1, with D uncertain. CDR1 is LGHNA, CDR2 YSLEER, per germline. V was shortened by 1 base and J by 10 bases, with 13 bases between the two germline ends. The CDR3 has 13 amino acids. The CDR3 spells CASSQVGDVGAFF. Written as DNA, the CDR3 is TGCGCCAGCAGCCAAGTTGGGGATGTGGGAGCTTTCTTT.

This clonotype was counted between two and nine times. V and J are TRBV27 and TRBJ2-5; tentative D call: TRBD1 (8 bases). Deletions cut 6 bases from V and 4 bases from J, with 18 bases between. Germline lookup yields CDR1 MNHEY and CDR2 SMNVEV (reference sequence). The CDR3 length is 15 residues. This chain's CDR3 is CASSQQGGAGETQYF. CDR3 DNA sequence: TGTGCCAGCAGCCAACAGGGGGGGGCCGGAGAGACCCAGTACTTC.

This clonotype has only a few counts. In nucleotides, the CDR3 is TGTGCCAGCACCCACTCGGCCAGGTACAATGAGCAGTTCTTC. It encodes CASTHSARYNEQFF. J is TRBJ2-1 and V is TRBV27; D is undetermined. V gave up 7 bases and J gave up 4 bases, with 14 bases separating them. The CDR3 spans 14 residues. Germline loops: CDR1 MNHEY, CDR2 SMNVEV (reference sequence).

The gene calls are TRBV5-5 and TRBJ2-5; D could derive from TRBD1 or TRBD2 (5 bases each). The CDR3 has 16 amino acids. With 2 bases removed from V and 0 bases from J, the gap between germline ends came to 14 bases. The germline CDR1 and CDR2 sequences are SGHKS and YYEKEE (reference sequence). The CDR3 DNA sequence: TGTGCCAGCAGCTTATTCTGGGACCCAAACCAAGAGACCCAGTACTTC. This gives the protein CASSLFWDPNQETQYF.